This TCR beta chain was retrieved from a study of a mutant IDH1 vaccine in newly diagnosed glioma (dated by TCRdb to the early 2020s). At the level of the whole study: Of the approximately 33 patients who were treated, about 62% were male and about 40% were female, and the mean age was around 41 years. Peripheral blood was drawn at six visits: V03 (baseline), V05, V07, V10, V12 and V13. Before enrollment, patients had received standard therapy of radiotherapy alone, temozolomide alone, or radiochemotherapy with temozolomide; most received the combination. Longitudinal TCRB deep sequencing was done for about two dozen treated patients, wherever samples were available for exploratory analyses. The research as a whole found: The authors stated that sample limitations prevented analyses of patient blood samples from being reproduced. Availability determined which PBMC samples were chosen for TCRB deep sequencing. Vaccine-induced immune responses across multiple MHC alleles were detected in about 93% of patients. Changes in the top peripheral T cell clonotypes picked up by TCRB sequencing did not appear to be linked to pseudoprogression.

A remark on this clone: The clone's antigen remains unknown. Base qualities are not at hand, and no much larger clone is one base apart.

From the cysteine through the phenylalanine, the CDR3 covers 11 amino acids. Only the CDR3 DNA is retained, 33 bases long and in frame from the first base. V is reduced by 5 bases and J by 4 bases, leaving a spacing of 9 bases between them. As encoded in the germline V gene (reference sequence), CDR1 is DFQATT while CDR2 is SNEGSKA. The sample's time point label, decoded: baseline, week 1 (first vaccination visit). This specimen's treatment or condition label, interpreted: pre-vaccination baseline after standard-of-care therapy. The donors had newly diagnosed IDH1-mutant astrocytomas of WHO grade 3 or 4 that showed loss of nuclear ATRX. The samples were drawn from NOA16, a multicentre, single-arm, open-label phase I trial in Germany that tested a mutant IDH1 peptide vaccine in humans for the first time. For immunogenicity testing, the blood drawn at visit V03 was used as the baseline sample. Genomic DNA for TCRB sequencing was isolated from EDTA blood with the DNeasy Blood and Tissue Kit.

The library was produced with the immunoSEQ multiplex PCR assay. Rearranged TCR beta chain sequences were amplified using the hsTCRB Kit according to the manufacturer's protocol. TCRB libraries were sequenced on an Illumina MiSeq. The study's processing was this. The kit vendor's proprietary platform handled demultiplexing, trimming and gene mapping. This is the immuneACCESS table as TCRdb keeps it, with only in-frame sequences that have V and J called. A part of the clones is gone; compared with another copy, unresolved V genes explain less than half, and the rest is unexplained. The V and J calls and clone size are taken from that table; D and trimming were inferred from the DNA. The sample table lists approximately 100,000 clones, over 85% of them with a count of one. Roughly 0.54% of the sample lies in the top ten.

The chain uses TRBV20-1 and TRBJ2-7; TRBD1 is perhaps the D gene, given 5 matching bases. The sequence came from a woman between 45 and 60 years old with glioma. The specimen was PBMCs, collected from a glioma patient treated with radiotherapy, temozolomide or both. This receptor carries the CDR3 CSASQGYEQYF. The DNA is as follows: TGCAGTGCTTCGCAGGGATACGAGCAGTACTTC.